This TCR beta chain was profiled in a study of cytomegalovirus exposure and HLA in healthy donors. On this clone: The antigen is undetermined.

Amplification used 60 Vbeta primers and 13 Jbeta primers. Data came from immunoSEQ multiplex PCR; TCRdb stores just in-frame clones and leaves some out. The sample yields around 210,000 clones, around 78% seen once. Study-level results: HLA alleles were associated with around 17,000 TCR beta sequences in a later analysis at 0.05 false discovery rate. There were some public TCRs occurring in many donors, but most TCR sequences were rare. When presence/absence was analysed, sequencing depth was taken to be roughly uniform across donors. Fewer N-insertions than the roughly 670-donor mean were reportedly shown by an Asian-associated ancestry cluster in a later analysis.

Looked up from germline, CDR1 is LNHDA and CDR2 is SQIVND (reference sequence). Trimming took 5 bases from V and 8 from J; bases not matched to a gene: 15. CDR3 length equals 17 residues. The TCR comes from a boy aged 5 to 17 in good health and CMV-seronegative. Input material: PBMCs. The J gene is TRBJ2-2, the V gene TRBV19; TRBD2 aligns across 9 bases. The CDR3 coding sequence is TGTGCCAGTAGTTCTCTATTGCGGGAGGGCCGTTCGGGGGAGCTGTTTTTT. It specifies CASSSLLREGRSGELFF.